Below, one T cell receptor beta chain is given with its context. Antigen unknown. The PCR ran on 60 Vbeta and 13 Jbeta primers. Assay: immunoSEQ multiplex PCR; the TCRdb copy retains only in-frame clones and omits some. In the table there are some 100,000 clones, more than 65% of which are singletons. These data come from a study of cytomegalovirus exposure and HLA in healthy donors. CDR1 is MGHRA, CDR2 YSYEKL, per germline. J was trimmed by 4 bases and V by 4 bases; bases with no gene match: 8. CDR3 size: 16 residues. Study results and caveats: A highly shared variant cluster was judged a likely technical artifact. It was reportedly the case that the classifier diagnosed cytomegalovirus status with high specificity and sensitivity. Beyond CMV serostatus, there was no information to go on about immune exposure. The authors later linked a missense DCLRE1C variant to TCR beta V- and J-gene trimming.

The source is a man aged 40-49 years in good health and CMV-seropositive. V gene TRBV4-1 combines with J gene TRBJ2-5, with TRBD1 identical over 11 bases. Sequences were obtained from PBMCs. The CDR3 DNA sequence: TGCGCCAGCAGCCCCCGGACAGGGGGCGCGGTAGAGACCCAGTACTTC. Translating gives CASSPRTGGAVETQYF.